This T cell receptor (beta chain) was observed in a study of Ad26.COV2.S vaccination and SARS-CoV-2 variants. Treatment meaning: approximately 18 received Ad26.COV2.S at low or high dose, single or two shots; about 5 received placebo; per-sample allocation not given. All samples were drawn on day 63, counting from the first vaccine or placebo injection. The assay was immunoSEQ multiplex PCR, and TCRdb's table has in-frame clones only and misses some. The sample has around 300,000 clones, around nine tenths seen once; the top ten hold around 10%. General observations from the study: Placebo recipients showed lower spike-specific TCR breadth than vaccinees.

Note on this clone: The antigen is undetermined.

Trimming shortened V by 1 base and J by 9 bases, and 7 bases separated the two germline ends. CDR3 size: 12 residues. Germline loops: CDR1 SEHNR, CDR2 FQNEAQ (reference sequence). Sequencing used peripheral blood, obtained in a trial of Ad26.COV2.S vaccine versus placebo. The chain carries TRBV7-9 and TRBJ2-1; D perhaps matches TRBD1 (5 bases). This TCR was sampled from a person between 18 and 60 years old who received the Ad26.COV2.S COVID-19 vaccine or a placebo. For the CDR3, the DNA is TGTGCCAGCAGCTTAGATCAGGGTGAGCAGTTCTTC. Translating it yields CASSLDQGEQFF.